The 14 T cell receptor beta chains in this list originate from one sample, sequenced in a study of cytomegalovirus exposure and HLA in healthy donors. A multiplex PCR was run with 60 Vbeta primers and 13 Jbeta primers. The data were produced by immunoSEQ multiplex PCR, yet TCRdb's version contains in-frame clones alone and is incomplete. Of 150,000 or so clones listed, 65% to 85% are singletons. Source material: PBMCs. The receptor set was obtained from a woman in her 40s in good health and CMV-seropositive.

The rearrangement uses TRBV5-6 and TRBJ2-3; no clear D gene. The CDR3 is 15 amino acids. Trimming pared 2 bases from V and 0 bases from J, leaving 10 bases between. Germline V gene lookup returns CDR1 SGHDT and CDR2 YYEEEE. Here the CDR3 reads CASSFGSSSTDTQYF. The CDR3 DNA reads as TGTGCCAGCAGCTTCGGGTCTTCTAGCACAGATACGCAGTATTTT.

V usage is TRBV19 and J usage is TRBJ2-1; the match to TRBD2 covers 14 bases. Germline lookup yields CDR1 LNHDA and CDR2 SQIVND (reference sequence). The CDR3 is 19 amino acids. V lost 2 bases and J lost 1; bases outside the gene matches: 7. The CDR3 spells CASSIKMTSGGVSYNEQFF. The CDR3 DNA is TGTGCCAGTAGTATAAAGATGACTAGCGGGGGGGTTTCCTACAATGAGCAGTTCTTC.

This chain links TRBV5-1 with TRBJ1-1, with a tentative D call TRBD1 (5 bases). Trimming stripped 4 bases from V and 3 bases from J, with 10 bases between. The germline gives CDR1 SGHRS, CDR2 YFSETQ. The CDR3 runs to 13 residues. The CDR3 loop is CASSLWGDTEAFF. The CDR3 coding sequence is TGCGCCAGCAGCCTGTGGGGGGACACTGAAGCTTTCTTT. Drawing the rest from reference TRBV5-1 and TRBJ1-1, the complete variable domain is KAGVTQTPRYLIKTRGQQVTLSCSPISGHRSVSWYQQTPGQGLQFLFEYFSETQRNKGNFPGRFSGRQFSNSRSEMNVSTLELGDSALYLCASSLWGDTEAFFGQGTRLTVV.

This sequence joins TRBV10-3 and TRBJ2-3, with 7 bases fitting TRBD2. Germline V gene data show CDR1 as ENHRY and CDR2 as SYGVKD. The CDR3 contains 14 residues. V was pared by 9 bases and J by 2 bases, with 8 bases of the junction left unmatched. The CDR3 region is CAMGGGRATDTQYF. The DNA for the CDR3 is TGTGCCATGGGGGGAGGGAGGGCCACAGATACGCAGTATTTT.

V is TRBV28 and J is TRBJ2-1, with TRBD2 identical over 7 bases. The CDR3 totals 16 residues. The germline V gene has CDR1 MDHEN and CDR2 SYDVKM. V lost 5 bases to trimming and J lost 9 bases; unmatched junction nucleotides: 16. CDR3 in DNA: TGTGCCAGCAGTCTACCAGCGGGATTTAGGTTAGGTGAGCAGTTCTTC. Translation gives CASSLPAGFRLGEQFF.

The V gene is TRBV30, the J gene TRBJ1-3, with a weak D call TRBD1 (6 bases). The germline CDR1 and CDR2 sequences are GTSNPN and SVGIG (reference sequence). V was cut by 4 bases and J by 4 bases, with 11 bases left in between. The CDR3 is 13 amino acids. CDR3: CAWNRVSGNTIYF. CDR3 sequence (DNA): TGTGCCTGGAACAGGGTGAGCGGAAACACCATATATTTT.

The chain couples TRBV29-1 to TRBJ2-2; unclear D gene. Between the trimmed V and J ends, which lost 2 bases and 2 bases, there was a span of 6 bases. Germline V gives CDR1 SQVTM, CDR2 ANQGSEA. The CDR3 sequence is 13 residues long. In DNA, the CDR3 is TGCAGCGTTGAATCCGGTAACACCGGGGAGCTGTTTTTT. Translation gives CSVESGNTGELFF.

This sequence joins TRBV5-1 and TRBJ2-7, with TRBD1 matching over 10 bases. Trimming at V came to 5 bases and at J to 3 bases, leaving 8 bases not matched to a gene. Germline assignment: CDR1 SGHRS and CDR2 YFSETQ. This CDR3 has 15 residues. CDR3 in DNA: TGCGCCAGCAGGTCCGGGACAGGGGAGATCTACGAGCAGTACTTC. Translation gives CASRSGTGEIYEQYF.

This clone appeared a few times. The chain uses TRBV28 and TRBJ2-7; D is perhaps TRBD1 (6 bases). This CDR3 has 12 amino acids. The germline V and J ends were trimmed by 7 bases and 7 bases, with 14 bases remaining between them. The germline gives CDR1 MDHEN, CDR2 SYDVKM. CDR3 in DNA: TGTGCCAGCAACACAGGGTTGGTAGAGCAGTACTTC. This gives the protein CASNTGLVEQYF.

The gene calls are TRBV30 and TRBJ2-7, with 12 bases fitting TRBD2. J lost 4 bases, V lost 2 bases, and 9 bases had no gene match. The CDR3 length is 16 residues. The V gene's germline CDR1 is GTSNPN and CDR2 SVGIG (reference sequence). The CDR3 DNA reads TGTGCCTGGAGTCTAAGCATGACTAGCGGGAGTTACGAGCAGTACTTC. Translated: CAWSLSMTSGSYEQYF.

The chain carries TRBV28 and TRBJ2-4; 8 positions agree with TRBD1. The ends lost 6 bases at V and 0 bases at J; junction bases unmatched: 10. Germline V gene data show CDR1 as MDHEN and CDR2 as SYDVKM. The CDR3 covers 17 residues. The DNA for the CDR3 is TGTGCCAGCAGCCTGTCGGTACAGGGGGTAGCCAAAAACATTCAGTACTTC. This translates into CASSLSVQGVAKNIQYF. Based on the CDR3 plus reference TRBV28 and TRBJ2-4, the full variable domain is DVKVTQSSRYLVKRTGEKVFLECVQDMDHENMFWYRQDPGLGLRLIYFSYDVKMKEKGDIPEGYSVSREKKERFSLILESASTNQTSMYLCASSLSVQGVAKNIQYFGAGTRLSVL.

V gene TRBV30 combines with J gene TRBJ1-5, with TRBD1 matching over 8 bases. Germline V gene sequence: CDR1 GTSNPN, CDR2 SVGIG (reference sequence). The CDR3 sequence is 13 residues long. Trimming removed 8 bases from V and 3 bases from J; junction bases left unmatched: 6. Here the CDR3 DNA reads TGTGCCGGAAGTCAGGGGGCCAATCAGCCCCAGCATTTT. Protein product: CAGSQGANQPQHF.

For the CDR3, the DNA is TGTGCCAGCAGTTTTATTGGCAGGGGATGGACTGAAGCTTTCTTT. It codes for CASSFIGRGWTEAFF. This chain uses TRBV28 with TRBJ1-1; TRBD1 is a possible D gene (6 bases). V lost 3 bases and J lost 5, with 16 bases in between. The CDR3 has 15 amino acids. Germline loops: CDR1 MDHEN, CDR2 SYDVKM. Together with reference TRBV28 and TRBJ1-1, the CDR3 gives the full variable domain: DVKVTQSSRYLVKRTGEKVFLECVQDMDHENMFWYRQDPGLGLRLIYFSYDVKMKEKGDIPEGYSVSREKKERFSLILESASTNQTSMYLCASSFIGRGWTEAFFGQGTRLTVV.

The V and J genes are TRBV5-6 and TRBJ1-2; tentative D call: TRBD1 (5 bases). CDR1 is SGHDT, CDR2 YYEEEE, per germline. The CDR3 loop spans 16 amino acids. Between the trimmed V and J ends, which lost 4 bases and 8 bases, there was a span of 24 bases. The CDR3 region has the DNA TGTGCCAGCAGCGAGTTGGCGGGGGTGCCAGGTTGGGGCTACACCTTC. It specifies CASSELAGVPGWGYTF.